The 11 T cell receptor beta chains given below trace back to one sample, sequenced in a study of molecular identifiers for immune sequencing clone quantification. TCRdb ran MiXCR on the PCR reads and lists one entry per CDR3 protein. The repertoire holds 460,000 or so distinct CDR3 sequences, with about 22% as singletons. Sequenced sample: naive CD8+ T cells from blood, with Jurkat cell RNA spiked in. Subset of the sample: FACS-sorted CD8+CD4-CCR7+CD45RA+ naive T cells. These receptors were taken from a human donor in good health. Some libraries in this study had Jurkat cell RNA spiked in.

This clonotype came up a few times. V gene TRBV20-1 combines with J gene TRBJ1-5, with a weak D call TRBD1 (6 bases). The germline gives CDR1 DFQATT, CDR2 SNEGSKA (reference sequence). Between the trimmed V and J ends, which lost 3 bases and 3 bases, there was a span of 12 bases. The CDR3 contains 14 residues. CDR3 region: CSARNRQVNQPQHF. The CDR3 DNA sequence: TGCAGTGCTAGGAACCGACAGGTCAATCAGCCCCAGCATTTT.

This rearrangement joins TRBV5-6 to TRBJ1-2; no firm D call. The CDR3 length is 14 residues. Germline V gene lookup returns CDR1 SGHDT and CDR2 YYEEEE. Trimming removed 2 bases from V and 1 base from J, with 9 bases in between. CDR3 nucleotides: TGTGCCAGCAGCTTCCCAGGCATTAACTATGGCTACACCTTC. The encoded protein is CASSFPGINYGYTF.

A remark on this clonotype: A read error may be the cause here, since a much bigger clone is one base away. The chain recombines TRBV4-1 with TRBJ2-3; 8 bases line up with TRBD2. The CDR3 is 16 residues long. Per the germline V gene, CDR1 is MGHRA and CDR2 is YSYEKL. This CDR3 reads CASSPESAGGPDTRYF. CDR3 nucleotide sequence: TGCGCCAGCAGCCCAGAAAGCGCGGGGGGTCCAGATACGCGGTATTTT.

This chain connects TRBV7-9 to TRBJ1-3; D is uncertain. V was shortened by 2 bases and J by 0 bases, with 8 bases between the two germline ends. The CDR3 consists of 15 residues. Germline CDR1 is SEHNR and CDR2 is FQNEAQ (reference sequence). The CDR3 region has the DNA TGTGCCAGCAGCTTAACATCGGGCTCTGGAAACACCATATATTTT. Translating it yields CASSLTSGSGNTIYF.

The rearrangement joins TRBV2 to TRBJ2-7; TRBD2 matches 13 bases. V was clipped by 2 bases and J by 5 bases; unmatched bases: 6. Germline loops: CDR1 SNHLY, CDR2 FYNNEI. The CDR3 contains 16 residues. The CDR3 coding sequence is TGTGCCAGCAGTGAAACTAGCGGGAGGGTCCTCCACGAGCAGTACTTC. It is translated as CASSETSGRVLHEQYF.

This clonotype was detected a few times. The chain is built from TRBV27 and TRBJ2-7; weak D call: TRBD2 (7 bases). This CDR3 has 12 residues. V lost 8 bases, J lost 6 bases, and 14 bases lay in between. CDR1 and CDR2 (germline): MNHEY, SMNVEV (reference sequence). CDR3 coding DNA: TGTGCCAGCGTAGGGGGGGGACTCGAGCAGTACTTC. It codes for CASVGGGLEQYF.

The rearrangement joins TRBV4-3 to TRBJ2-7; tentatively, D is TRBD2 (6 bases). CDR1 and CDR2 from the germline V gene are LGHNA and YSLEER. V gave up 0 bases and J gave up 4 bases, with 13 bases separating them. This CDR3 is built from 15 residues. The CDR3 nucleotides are TGCGCCAGCAGCCAAGATCGGGCGGGAAGGTACGAGCAGTACTTC. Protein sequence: CASSQDRAGRYEQYF.

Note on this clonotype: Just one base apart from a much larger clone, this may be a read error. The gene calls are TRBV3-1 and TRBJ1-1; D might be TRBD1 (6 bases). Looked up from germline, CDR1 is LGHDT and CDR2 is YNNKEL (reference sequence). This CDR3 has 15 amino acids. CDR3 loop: CASSQDLGGGTEAFF. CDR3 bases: TGTGCCAGCAGTCAAGACTTAGGGGGTGGCACTGAAGCTTTCTTT.

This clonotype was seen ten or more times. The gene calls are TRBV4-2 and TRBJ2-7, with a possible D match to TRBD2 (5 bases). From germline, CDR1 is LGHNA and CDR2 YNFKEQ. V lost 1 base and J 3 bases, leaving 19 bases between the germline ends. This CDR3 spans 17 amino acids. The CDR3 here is CASSQAWERSRVYEQYF. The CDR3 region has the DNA TGTGCCAGCAGCCAAGCGTGGGAGCGGAGTAGAGTCTACGAGCAGTACTTC.

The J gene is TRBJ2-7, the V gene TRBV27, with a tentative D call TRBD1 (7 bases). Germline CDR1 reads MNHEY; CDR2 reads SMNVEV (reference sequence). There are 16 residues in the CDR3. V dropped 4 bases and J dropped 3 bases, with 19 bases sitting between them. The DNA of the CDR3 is TGTGCCAGCAGTTCAGCTCAGGGGGGTTTGGTCTACGAGCAGTACTTC. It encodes CASSSAQGGLVYEQYF.

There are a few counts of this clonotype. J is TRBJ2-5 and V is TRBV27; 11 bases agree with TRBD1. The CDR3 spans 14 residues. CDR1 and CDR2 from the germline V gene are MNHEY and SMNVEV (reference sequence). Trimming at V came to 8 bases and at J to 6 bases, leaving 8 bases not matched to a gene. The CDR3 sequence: CASSTGQGVQTQYF. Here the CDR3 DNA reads TGTGCCAGCTCTACGGGACAGGGGGTACAGACCCAGTACTTC.